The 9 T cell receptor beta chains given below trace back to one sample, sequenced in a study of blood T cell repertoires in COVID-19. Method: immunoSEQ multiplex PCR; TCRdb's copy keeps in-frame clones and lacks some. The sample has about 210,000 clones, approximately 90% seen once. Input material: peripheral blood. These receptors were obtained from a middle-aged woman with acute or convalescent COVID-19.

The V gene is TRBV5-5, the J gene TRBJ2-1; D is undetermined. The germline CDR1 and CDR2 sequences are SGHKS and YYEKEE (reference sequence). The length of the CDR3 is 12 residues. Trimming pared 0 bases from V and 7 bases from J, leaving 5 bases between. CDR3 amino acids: CASSLAGNEQFF. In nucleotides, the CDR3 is TGTGCCAGCAGCTTGGCCGGGAATGAGCAGTTCTTC.

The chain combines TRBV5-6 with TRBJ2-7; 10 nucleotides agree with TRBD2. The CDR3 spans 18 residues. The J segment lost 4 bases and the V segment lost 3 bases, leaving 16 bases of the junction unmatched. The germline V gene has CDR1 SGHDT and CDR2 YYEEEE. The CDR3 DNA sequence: TGTGCCAGCAGCTGGACGCGTAGCGGGGGGCCTTTTTTGTACGAGCAGTACGTC. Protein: CASSWTRSGGPFLYEQYV.

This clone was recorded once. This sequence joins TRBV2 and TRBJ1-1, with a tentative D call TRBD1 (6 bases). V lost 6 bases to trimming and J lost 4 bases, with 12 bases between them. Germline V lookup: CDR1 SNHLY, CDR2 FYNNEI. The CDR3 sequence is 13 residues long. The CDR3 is CASRDRASTEAFF. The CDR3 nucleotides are TGTGCCAGCAGGGACAGAGCCTCCACTGAAGCTTTCTTT.

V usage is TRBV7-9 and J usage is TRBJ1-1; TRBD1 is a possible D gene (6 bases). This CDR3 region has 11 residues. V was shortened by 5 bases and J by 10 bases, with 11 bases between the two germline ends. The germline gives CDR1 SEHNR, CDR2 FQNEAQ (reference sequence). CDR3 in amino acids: CASSRDRLAFF. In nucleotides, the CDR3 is TGTGCCAGCAGCAGAGACAGGCTAGCTTTCTTT.

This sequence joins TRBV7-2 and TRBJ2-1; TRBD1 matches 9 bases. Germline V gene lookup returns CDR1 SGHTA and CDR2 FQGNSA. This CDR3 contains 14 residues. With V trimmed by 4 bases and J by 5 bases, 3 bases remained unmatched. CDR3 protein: CASSSGQGNNEQFF. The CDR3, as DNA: TGTGCCAGCAGCTCGGGACAGGGAAACAATGAGCAGTTCTTC.

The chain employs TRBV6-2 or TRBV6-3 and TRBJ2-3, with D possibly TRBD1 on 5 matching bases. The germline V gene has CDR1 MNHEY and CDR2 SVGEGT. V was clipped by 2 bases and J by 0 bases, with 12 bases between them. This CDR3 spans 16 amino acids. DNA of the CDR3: TGTGCCAGCAGTTACGGGGCGAATGATAGCACAGATACGCAGTATTTT. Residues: CASSYGANDSTDTQYF.

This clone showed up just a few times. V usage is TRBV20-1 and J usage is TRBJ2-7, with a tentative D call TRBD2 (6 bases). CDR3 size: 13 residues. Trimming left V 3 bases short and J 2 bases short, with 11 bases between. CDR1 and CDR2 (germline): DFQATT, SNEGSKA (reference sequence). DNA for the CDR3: TGCAGTGCTAGTTTCCGGGGGACCTACGAGCAGTACGTC. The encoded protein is CSASFRGTYEQYV.

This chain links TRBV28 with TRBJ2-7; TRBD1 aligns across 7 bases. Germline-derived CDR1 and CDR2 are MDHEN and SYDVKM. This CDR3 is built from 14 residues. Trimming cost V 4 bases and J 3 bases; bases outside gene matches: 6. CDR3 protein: CASSWTGQVYEQYV. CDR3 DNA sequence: TGTGCCAGCAGTTGGACCGGACAGGTCTACGAGCAGTACGTC.

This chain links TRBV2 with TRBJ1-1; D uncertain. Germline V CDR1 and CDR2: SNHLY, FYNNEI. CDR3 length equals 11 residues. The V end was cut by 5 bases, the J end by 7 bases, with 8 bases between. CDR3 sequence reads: CASSHHNEAFF. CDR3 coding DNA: TGTGCCAGCAGTCACCACAATGAAGCTTTCTTT. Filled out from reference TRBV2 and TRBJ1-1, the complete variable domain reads EPEVTQTPSHQVTQMGQEVILRCVPISNHLYFYWYRQILGQKVEFLVSFYNNEISEKSEIFDDQFSVERPDGSNFTLKIRSTKLEDSAMYFCASSHHNEAFFGQGTRLTVV.